Described below is a single T cell receptor beta chain sequence and its context. After re-calling the 5' RACE reads, TCRdb lists one entry per CDR3 protein, DNA absent. In all, the sample yields 350,000 to 500,000 distinct CDR3 sequences. The germline V gene has CDR1 MNHEY and CDR2 SVGAGI. The CDR3 spans 13 residues. The data were taken from a study of monozygotic twins with inflammatory bowel disease. The V gene is TRBV6-5, the J gene TRBJ2-3. The sequence was collected from a human donor with ulcerative colitis or Crohn's disease, or a healthy co-twin of an affected twin (not recorded which). The sequenced material came from blood. CDR3 residues: CATKVDPTDTQYF.